This entry lists 7 T cell receptor beta chains sequenced from one sample in a study of blood T cell repertoires in COVID-19. Profiled with immunoSEQ multiplex PCR; TCRdb holds only in-frame clones, not every one. The table shows about 80,000 clones, with under 80% occurring only once. Sequences were obtained from peripheral blood. All receptors come from a human donor in a cohort sampled during active COVID-19.

A remark on this clone: Other DNA sequences within the sample encode an identical CDR3. The chain carries TRBV5-5 and TRBJ2-5; no clear D. This CDR3 is built from 13 residues. Trimming took 1 base from V and 2 from J, leaving 6 bases between them. CDR1 is SGHKS, CDR2 YYEKEE, per germline (reference sequence). In DNA form, the CDR3 reads TGTGCCAGCAGCTTGCAGGATCAAGAGACCCAGTACTTC. This translates into CASSLQDQETQYF.

This clone was recorded many times. The chain couples TRBV7-2 to TRBJ2-5; no clear D gene. Trimming removed 5 bases at V and 5 bases at J, with 15 bases between. Germline V gene sequence: CDR1 SGHTA, CDR2 FQGNSA. The CDR3 has 14 residues. The CDR3 is CASSPRSSVETQYF. The DNA of the CDR3 is TGTGCCAGCAGCCCACGAAGCAGCGTCGAGACCCAGTACTTC.

CDR3 residues: CASRLGAADTQYF. In DNA, the CDR3 is TGTGCCAGCAGGCTGGGGGCGGCAGATACGCAGTATTTT. This chain links TRBV12-3 or TRBV12-4 with TRBJ2-3; possible D gene TRBD1, 6 bases. Between the trimmed V and J ends, which lost 6 bases and 4 bases, there was a span of 11 bases. CDR3 length: 13 residues.

This clone has just a few counts. The chain combines TRBV10-3 with TRBJ2-1; possibly TRBD1 for D (5 bases). Germline loops: CDR1 ENHRY, CDR2 SYGVKD. Between the trimmed V and J ends, which lost 10 bases and 5 bases, there was a span of 15 bases. The CDR3 is 13 amino acids. CDR3 nucleotides: TGTGCCAATCGACAGAACCCCAACAATGAGCAGTTCTTC. Amino acids: CANRQNPNNEQFF.

The chain has TRBV2 and TRBJ1-1; no clear D gene. Between the trimmed V and J ends, which lost 0 bases and 1 base, there was a span of 6 bases. CDR3 length: 14 residues. Per the germline V gene, CDR1 is SNHLY and CDR2 is FYNNEI. In DNA, the CDR3 is TGTGCCAGCAGTGAAGCTGCAGGGAACACTGAAGCTTTCTTT. Protein sequence: CASSEAAGNTEAFF.

This clone has a handful of counts. This sequence joins TRBV6-5 and TRBJ2-7; 10 bases are a match to TRBD2. Germline loops: CDR1 MNHEY, CDR2 SVGAGI. V shed 7 bases, J shed 3 bases, and the junction held 6 bases outside the gene matches. CDR3 length: 14 residues. CDR3 in amino acids: CASTTSSGSYEQYV. The CDR3 DNA reads as TGTGCCAGCACCACCTCTAGCGGGAGCTACGAGCAGTACGTC.

In DNA form, the CDR3 reads TGTGCCAGCAGCTTCGCGGGAGGGACAGATACGCAGTATTTT. It codes for CASSFAGGTDTQYF. V gene TRBV7-2 combines with J gene TRBJ2-3; 9 bases align to TRBD2. Germline V gives CDR1 SGHTA, CDR2 FQGNSA. Unmatched junction bases numbered 1, after V lost 3 bases and J lost 3 bases. This CDR3 is 14 amino acids long.